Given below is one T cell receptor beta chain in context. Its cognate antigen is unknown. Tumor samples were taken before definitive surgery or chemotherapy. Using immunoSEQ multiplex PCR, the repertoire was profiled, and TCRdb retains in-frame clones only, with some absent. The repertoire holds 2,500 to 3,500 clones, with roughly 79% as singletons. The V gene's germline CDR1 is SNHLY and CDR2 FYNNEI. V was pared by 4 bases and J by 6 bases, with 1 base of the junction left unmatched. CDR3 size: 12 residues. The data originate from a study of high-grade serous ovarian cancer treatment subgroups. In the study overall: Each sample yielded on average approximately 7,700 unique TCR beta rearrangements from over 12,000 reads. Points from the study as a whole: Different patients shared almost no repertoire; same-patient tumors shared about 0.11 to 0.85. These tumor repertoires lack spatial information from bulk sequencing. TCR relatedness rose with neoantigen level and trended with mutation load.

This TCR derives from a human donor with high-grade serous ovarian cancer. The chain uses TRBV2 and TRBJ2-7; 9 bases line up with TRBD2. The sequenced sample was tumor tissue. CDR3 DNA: TGTGCCAGCAGTGGACTAGCGGCCGAGCAGTACTTC. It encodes CASSGLAAEQYF.